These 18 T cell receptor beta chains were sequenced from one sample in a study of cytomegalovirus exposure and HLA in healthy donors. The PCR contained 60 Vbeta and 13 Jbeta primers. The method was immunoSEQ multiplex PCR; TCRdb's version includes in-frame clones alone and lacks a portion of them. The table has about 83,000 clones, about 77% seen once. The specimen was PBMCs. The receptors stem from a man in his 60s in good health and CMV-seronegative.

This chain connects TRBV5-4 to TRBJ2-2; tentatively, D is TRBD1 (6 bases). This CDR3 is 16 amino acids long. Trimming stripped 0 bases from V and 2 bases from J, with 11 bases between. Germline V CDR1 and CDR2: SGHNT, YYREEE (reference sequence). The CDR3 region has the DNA TGTGCCAGCAGCTTGGGCAGGGGCCTAAACACCGGGGAGCTGTTTTTT. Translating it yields CASSLGRGLNTGELFF.

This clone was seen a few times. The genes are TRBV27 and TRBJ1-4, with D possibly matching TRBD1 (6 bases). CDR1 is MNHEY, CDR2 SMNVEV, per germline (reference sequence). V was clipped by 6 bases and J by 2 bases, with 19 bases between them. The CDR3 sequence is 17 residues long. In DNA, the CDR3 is TGTGCCAGCAGAAAAACCGGGACAAGCGTCACTAATGAAAAACTGTTTTTT. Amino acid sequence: CASRKTGTSVTNEKLFF.

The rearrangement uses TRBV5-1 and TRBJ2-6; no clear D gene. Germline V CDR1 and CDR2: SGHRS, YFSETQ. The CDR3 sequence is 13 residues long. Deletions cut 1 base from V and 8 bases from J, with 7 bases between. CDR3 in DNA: TGCGCCAGCAGCTTGTTGCGGACCAACGTCCTGACTTTC. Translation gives CASSLLRTNVLTF.

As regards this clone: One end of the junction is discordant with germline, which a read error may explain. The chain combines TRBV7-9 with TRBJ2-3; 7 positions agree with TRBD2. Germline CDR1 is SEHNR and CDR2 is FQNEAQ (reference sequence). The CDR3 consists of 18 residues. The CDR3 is CSSSPTPWGGLGTDTQYF. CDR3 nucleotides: TGTTCCAGCAGCCCGACCCCGTGGGGGGGTCTCGGCACAGATACGCAGTATTTT.

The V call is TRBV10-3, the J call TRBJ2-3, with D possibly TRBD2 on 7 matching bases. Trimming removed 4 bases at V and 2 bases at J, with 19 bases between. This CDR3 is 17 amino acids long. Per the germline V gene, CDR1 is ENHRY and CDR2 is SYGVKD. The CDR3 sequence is CAISGPRGGGLTDTQYF. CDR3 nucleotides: TGTGCCATCAGTGGGCCCCGGGGCGGGGGCCTCACAGATACGCAGTATTTT.

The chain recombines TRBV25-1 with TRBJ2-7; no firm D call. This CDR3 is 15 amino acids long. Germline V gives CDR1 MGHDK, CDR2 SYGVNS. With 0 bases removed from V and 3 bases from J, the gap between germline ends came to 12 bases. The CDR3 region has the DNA TGTGCCAGCAGTGAATATGGTAGCTTCCGCTACGAGCAGTACTTC. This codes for CASSEYGSFRYEQYF.

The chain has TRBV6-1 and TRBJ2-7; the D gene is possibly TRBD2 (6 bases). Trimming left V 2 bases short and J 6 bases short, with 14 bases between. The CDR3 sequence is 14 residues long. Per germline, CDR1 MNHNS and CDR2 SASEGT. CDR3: CASSERGKRGEQYF. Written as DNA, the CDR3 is TGTGCCAGCAGTGAACGGGGGAAGAGAGGCGAGCAGTACTTC.

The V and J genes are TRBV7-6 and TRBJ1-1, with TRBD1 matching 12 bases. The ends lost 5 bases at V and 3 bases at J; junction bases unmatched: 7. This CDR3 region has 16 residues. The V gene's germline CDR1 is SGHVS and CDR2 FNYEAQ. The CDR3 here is CASSRDRGRPDTEAFF. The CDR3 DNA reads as TGTGCCAGCAGCCGGGACAGGGGGCGCCCGGACACTGAAGCTTTCTTT.

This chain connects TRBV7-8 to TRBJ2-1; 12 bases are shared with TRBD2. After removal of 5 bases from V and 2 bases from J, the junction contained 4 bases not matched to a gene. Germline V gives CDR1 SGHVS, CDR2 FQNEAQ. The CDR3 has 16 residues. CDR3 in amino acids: CASSLRLAGAYNEQFF. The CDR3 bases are TGTGCCAGCAGCCTCCGACTAGCGGGGGCCTACAATGAGCAGTTCTTC.

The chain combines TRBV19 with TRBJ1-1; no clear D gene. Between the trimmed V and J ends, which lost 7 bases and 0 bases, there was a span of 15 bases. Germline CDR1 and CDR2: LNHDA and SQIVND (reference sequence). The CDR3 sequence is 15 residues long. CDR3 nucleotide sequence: TGTGCCAGTACCGCCGTTGGGAGCATGAACACTGAAGCTTTCTTT. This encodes CASTAVGSMNTEAFF.

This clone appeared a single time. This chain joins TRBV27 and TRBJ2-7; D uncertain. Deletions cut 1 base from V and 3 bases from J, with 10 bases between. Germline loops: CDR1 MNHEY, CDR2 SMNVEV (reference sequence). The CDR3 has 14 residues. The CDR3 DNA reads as TGTGCCAGCAGTTTATATCCTAGTAGCTACGAGCAGTACTTC. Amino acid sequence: CASSLYPSSYEQYF.

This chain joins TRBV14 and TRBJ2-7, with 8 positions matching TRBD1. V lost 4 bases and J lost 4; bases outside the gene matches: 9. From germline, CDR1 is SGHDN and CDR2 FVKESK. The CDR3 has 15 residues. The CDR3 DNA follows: TGTGCCAGCAGCCCCCAGGCAGGGGGCGCATACGAGCAGTACTTC. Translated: CASSPQAGGAYEQYF.

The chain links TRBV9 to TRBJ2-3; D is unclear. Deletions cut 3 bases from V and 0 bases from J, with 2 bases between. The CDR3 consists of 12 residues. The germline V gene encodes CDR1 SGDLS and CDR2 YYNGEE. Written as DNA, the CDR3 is TGTGCCAGCAGCGCTAGCACAGATACGCAGTATTTT. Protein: CASSASTDTQYF. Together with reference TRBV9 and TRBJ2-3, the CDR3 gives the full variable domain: DSGVTQTPKHLITATGQRVTLRCSPRSGDLSVYWYQQSLDQGLQFLIQYYNGEERAKGNILERFSAQQFPDLHSELNLSSLELGDSALYFCASSASTDTQYFGPGTRLTVL.

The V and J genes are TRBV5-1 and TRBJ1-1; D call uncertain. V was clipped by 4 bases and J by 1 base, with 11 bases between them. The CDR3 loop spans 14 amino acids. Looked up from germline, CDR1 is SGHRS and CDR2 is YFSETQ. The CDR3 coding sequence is TGCGCCAGCAGCGTATCTACAGCGAACACTGAAGCTTTCTTT. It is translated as CASSVSTANTEAFF.

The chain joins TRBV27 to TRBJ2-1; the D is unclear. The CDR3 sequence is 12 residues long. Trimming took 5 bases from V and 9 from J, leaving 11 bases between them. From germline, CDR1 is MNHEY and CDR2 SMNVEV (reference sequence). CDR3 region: CASSPQFPEQFF. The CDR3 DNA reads TGTGCCAGCAGTCCCCAGTTCCCTGAGCAGTTCTTC.

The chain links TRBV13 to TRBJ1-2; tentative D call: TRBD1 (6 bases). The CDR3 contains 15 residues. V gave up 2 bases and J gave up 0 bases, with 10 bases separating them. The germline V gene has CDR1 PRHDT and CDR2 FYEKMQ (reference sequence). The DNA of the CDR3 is TGTGCCAGCAGCTTACCCGCAGGGGCTAACTATGGCTACACCTTC. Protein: CASSLPAGANYGYTF.

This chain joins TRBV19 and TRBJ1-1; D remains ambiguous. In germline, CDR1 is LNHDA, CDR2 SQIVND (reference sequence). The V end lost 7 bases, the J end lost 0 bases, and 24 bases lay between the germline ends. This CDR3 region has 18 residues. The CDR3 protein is CASIGFRSSAYMNTEAFF. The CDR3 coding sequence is TGTGCCAGTATAGGCTTCAGGTCGTCAGCCTATATGAACACTGAAGCTTTCTTT.

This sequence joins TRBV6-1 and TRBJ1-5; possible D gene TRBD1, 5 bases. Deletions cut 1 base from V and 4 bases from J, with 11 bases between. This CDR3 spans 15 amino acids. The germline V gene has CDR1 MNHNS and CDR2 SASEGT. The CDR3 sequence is CASSEEGIPNQPQHF. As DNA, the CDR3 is TGTGCCAGCAGTGAAGAGGGGATTCCTAATCAGCCCCAGCATTTT.